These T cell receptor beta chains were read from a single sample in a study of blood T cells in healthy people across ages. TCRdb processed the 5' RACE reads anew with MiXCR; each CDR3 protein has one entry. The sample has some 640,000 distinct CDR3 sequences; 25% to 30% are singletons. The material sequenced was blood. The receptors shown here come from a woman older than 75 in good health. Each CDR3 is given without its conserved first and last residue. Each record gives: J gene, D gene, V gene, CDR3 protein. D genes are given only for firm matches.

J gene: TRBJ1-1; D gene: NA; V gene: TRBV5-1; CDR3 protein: ASSLATGGQAF
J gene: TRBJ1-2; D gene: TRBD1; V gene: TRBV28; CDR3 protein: ASRGQGLVGGYT
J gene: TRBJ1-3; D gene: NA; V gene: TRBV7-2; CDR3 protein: ATSLGENTIY
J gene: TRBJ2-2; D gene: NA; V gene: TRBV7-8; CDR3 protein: ASSPRRDTGELF
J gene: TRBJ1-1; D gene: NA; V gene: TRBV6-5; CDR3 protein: ASIRHFMNTEAF
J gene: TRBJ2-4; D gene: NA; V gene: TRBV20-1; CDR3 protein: SARDGAGSAKNIQY
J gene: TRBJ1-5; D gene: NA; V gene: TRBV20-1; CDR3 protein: SAESSQGGGNQPQH
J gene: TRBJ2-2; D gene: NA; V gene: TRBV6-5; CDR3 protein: ASGKRGNTGELF
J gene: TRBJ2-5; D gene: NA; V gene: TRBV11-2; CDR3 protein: ASSFVRQETQY
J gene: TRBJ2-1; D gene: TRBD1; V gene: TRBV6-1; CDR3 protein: ASSGRTGQF
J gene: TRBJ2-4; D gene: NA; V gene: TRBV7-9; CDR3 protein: ASSLTGAKNIQY
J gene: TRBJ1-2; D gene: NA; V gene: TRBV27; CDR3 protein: ASSSARTGGYT